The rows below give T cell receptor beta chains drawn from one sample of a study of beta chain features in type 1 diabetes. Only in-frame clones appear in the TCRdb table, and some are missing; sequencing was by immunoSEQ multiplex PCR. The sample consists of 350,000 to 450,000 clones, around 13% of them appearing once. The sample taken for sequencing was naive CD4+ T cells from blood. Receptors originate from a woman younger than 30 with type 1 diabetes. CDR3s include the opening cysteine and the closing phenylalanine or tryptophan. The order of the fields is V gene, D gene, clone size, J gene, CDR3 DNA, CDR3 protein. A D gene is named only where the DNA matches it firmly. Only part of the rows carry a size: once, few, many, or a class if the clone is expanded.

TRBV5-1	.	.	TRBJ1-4	TGCGCCAGCAGCTTGGACCTGGGGAGGGGTGGAGAAAAACTGTTTTTT	CASSLDLGRGGEKLFF
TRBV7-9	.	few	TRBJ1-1	TGTGCCAGCAGCCTAGGAATGACATCTGACATGAACACTGAAGCTTTCTTT	CASSLGMTSDMNTEAFF
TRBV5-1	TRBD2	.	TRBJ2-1	TGCGCCAGCAGCTTGGGACTAGCGGGAGGGGTGAGGGATGAGCAGTTCTTC	CASSLGLAGGVRDEQFF
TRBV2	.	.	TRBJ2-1	TGTGCCAGCAGCCGTGACAATGAGCAGTTCTTC	CASSRDNEQFF
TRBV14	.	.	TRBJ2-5	TGTGCCAGCAGCCAAGTTGGCAGCGGGCGGGAGACCCAGTACTTC	CASSQVGSGRETQYF
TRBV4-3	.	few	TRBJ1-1	TGCGCCAGCAGCCAAGATATGATGGGAGGCACTGAAGCTTTCTTT	CASSQDMMGGTEAFF
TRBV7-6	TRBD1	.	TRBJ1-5	TGTGCCAGCAGCTTGACAGGGTACCACAATCAGCCCCAGCATTTT	CASSLTGYHNQPQHF
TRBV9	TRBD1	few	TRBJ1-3	TGTGCCAGCAGCCCGACAGGGGACTCTGGAAACACCATATATTTT	CASSPTGDSGNTIYF
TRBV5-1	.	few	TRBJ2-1	TGCGCCAGCAGCTTAGACAGCCCGGGCTACAATGAGCAGTTCTTC	CASSLDSPGYNEQFF
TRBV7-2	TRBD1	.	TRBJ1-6	TGTGCCAGCAGCGGGCGACAGGGAAACTCACCCCTCCACTTT	CASSGRQGNSPLHF
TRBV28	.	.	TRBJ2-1	TGTGCCAGCAGTTTCGTAATCGTTAATGAGCAGTTCTTC	CASSFVIVNEQFF
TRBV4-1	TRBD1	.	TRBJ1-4	TGCGCCAGCAGCCAGCAACAGGGGGCGAGAGAAAAACTGTTTTTT	CASSQQQGAREKLFF
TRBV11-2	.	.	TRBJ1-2	TGTGCCAGCAGCTCCCCGCGAAGATCTTATGGCTACACCTTC	CASSSPRRSYGYTF
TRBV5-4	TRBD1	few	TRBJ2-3	TGTGCCAGCAGCTTGGGGGCGACAGGGGCTAGCACAGATACGCAGTATTTT	CASSLGATGASTDTQYF
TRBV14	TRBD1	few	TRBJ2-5	TGTGCCAGCAGCCAAGTTCCGGGACAGGGAAGAGAGACCCAGTACTTC	CASSQVPGQGRETQYF
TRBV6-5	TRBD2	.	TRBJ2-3	TGTGCCAGCAGTTTAGCGGGGGGTACCACAGATACGCAGTATTTT	CASSLAGGTTDTQYF
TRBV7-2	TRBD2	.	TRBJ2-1	TGTGCCAGCAGCTTAGGGCTGCGGGGGAGCTACAATGAGCAGTTCTTC	CASSLGLRGSYNEQFF
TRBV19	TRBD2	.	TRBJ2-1	TGTGCCAGTACCCCCTCCGGGACTAGCGGGGGATTCTACAATGAGCAGTTCTTC	CASTPSGTSGGFYNEQFF
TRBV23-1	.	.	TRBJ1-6	TGCGCCAGCACCCGGAACAGGTTCTATAATTCACCCCTCCACTTT	CASTRNRFYNSPLHF
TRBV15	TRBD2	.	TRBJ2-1	TGTGCCACCAGGGGAGGGGCCGGTGAGCAGTTCTTC	CATRGGAGEQFF
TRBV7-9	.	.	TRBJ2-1	TGTGCCAGCAGCTCGGGGGTCGCCTCCAATGAGCAGTTCTTC	CASSSGVASNEQFF
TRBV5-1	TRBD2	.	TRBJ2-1	TGCGCCAGCAGCCTTGCGCCGGGAGGCGGGAGAAGTAATGAGCAGTTCTTC	CASSLAPGGGRSNEQFF
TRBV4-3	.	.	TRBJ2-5	TGCGCCAGCAGCCAGGCAAGGGGCTTCCAAGAGACCCAGTACTTC	CASSQARGFQETQYF
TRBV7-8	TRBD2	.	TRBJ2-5	TGTGCCAGCAGCTTGGGCTCGGTAGCGGGGGAGACCCAGTACTTC	CASSLGSVAGETQYF
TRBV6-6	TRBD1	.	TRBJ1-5	TGTGCCAGCAGTTACTTGGACAGGGCTGACTATCAGCCCCAGCATTTT	CASSYLDRADYQPQHF
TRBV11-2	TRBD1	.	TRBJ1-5	TGTGCCAGCAGGGATACAGGGGCAAGGCAGCCCCAGCATTTT	CASRDTGARQPQHF
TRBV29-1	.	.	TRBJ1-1	TGCAGCGTTGAGGGCCGGCTGAACACTGAAGCTTTCTTT	CSVEGRLNTEAFF
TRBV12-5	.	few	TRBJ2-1	TGTGCTAGTGGTTTGGGTATCTATGAGCAGTTCTTC	CASGLGIYEQFF
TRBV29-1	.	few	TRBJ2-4	TGCAGCGTTGGGGCAGGGGTAGCCAAAAACATTCAGTACTTC	CSVGAGVAKNIQYF
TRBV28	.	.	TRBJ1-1	TGTGCCAGCAGTTTACCAGGGAGGGCTTTCTTT	CASSLPGRAFF
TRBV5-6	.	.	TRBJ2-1	TGTGCCAGCAGCTTGGCGAGAGACTACAATGAGCAGTTCTTC	CASSLARDYNEQFF
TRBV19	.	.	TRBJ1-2	TGTGCCAGTAGACTAATCTTAGGCGATGGCTACACCTTC	CASRLILGDGYTF